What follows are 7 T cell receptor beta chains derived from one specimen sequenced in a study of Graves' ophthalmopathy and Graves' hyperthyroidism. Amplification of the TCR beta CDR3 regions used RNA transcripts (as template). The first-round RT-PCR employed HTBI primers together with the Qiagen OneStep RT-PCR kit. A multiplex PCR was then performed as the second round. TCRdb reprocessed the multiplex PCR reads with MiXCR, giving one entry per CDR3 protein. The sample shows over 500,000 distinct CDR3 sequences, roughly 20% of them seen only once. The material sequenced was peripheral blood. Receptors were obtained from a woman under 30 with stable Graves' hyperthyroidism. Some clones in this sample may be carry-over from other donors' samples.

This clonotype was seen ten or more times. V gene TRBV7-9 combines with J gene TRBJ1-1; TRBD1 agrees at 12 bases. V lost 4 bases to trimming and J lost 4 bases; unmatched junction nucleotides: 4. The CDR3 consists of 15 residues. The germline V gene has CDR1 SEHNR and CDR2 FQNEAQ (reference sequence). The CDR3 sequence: CASSWGTGGLTEAFF. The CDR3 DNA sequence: TGTGCCAGCAGCTGGGGGACAGGGGGCCTCACTGAAGCTTTCTTT.

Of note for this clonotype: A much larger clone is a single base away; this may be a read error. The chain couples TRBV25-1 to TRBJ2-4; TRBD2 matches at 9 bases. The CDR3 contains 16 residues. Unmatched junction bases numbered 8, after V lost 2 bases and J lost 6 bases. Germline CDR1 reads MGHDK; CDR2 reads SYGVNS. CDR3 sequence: CASSETRAGGRNIQYF. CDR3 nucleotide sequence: TGTGCCAGCAGTGAAACCCGAGCGGGGGGCAGAAACATTCAGTACTTC. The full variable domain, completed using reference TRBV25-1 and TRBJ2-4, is EADIYQTPRYLVIGTGKKITLECSQTMGHDKMYWYQQDPGMELHLIHYSYGVNSTEKGDLSSESTVSRIRTEHFPLTLESARPSHTSQYLCASSETRAGGRNIQYFGAGTRLSVL.

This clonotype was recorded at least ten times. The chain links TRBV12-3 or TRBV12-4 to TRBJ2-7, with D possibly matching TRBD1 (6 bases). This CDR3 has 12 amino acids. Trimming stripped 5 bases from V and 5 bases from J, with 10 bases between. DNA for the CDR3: TGTGCCAGCAGTACAGGGATCCACGAGCAGTACTTC. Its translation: CASSTGIHEQYF.

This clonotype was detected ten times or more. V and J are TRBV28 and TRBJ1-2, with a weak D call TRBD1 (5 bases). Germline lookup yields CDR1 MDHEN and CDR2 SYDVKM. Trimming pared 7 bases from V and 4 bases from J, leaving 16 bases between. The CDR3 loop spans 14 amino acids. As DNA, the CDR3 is TGTGCCAGCACAATCCCAGGGAGCGGCTATGGCTACACCTTC. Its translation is CASTIPGSGYGYTF.

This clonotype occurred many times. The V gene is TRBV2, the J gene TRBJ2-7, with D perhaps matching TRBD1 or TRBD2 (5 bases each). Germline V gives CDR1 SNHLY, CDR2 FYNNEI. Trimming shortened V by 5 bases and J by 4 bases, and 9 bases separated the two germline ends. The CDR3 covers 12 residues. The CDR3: CASSTGAYEQYF. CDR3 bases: TGTGCCAGCAGTACCGGGGCGTACGAGCAGTACTTC. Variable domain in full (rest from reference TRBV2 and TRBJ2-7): EPEVTQTPSHQVTQMGQEVILRCVPISNHLYFYWYRQILGQKVEFLVSFYNNEISEKSEIFDDQFSVERPDGSNFTLKIRSTKLEDSAMYFCASSTGAYEQYFGPGTRLTVT.

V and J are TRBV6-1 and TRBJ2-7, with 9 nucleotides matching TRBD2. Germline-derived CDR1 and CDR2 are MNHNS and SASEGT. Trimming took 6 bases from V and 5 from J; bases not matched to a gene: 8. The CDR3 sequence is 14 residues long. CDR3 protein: CASRRGTSKDEQYF. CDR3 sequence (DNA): TGTGCCAGCAGGCGAGGGACTAGCAAGGACGAGCAGTACTTC.

The CDR3 sequence is CASSARTGPNQPQHF. CDR3 nucleotide sequence: TGTGCCAGCAGTGCACGGACAGGTCCCAATCAGCCCCAGCATTTT. The V and J genes are TRBV2 and TRBJ1-5; TRBD1 matches 7 bases. This CDR3 is 15 amino acids long. The germline V gene has CDR1 SNHLY and CDR2 FYNNEI. J was trimmed by 3 bases and V by 4 bases; bases with no gene match: 6.